This T cell receptor beta chain was documented in a study of cytomegalovirus exposure and HLA in healthy donors. Study-level points and caveats: Listed as cytomegalovirus-associated were 150 or so TCR beta chains. As confirmed in vitro, a few CMV-associated chains were specific for CMV antigens. As immune exposure information, only CMV serostatus was available.

Remarks on this clone: Its specificity is not known. The sample contains more than one DNA sequence encoding this CDR3.

It was with 60 Vbeta and 13 Jbeta primers that the PCR ran. In the authors' workflow: In a later analysis, the count reached about 75 million unique TCR beta chains, with 9 million to 11 million shared. Profiled with immunoSEQ multiplex PCR; TCRdb holds only in-frame clones, not every one. V and J calls plus clone size are reproduced from that table; the DNA served to infer D and trimming. This sample has roughly 200,000 clones, with about 88% found just once. Germline V gene sequence: CDR1 KGHSH, CDR2 LQKENI. V lost 0 bases, J lost 8 bases, and 22 bases lay in between. This CDR3 is built from 18 residues.

The V gene is TRBV18, the J gene TRBJ2-2; TRBD2 is a possible D gene (5 bases). The clonotype comes from a woman in her twenties or thirties in good health and CMV-seronegative. Sequencing used PBMCs. The CDR3 spells CASSPPGSKRQAGGELFF. DNA of the CDR3: TGTGCCAGCTCACCACCCGGGTCCAAGCGGCAGGCTGGTGGGGAGCTGTTTTTT.